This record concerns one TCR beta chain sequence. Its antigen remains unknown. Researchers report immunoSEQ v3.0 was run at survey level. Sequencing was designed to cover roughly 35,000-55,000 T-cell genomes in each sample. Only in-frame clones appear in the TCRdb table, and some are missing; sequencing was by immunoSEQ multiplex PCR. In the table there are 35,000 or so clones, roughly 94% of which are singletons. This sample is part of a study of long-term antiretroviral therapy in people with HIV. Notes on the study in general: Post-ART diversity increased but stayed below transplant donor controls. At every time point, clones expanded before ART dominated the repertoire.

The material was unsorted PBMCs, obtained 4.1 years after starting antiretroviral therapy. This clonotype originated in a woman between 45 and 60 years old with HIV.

This chain's CDR3 is CASRRQGGFF. The DNA of the CDR3 is TGTGCCAGCAGACGACAGGGTGGGTTCTTC. J is TRBJ2-1 and V is TRBV7-2; 7 bases are a match to TRBD1. In germline, CDR1 is SGHTA, CDR2 FQGNSA. Trimming cost V 6 bases and J 15 bases; bases outside gene matches: 5. The CDR3 extends over 10 amino acids.